The T cell receptor (beta chain) described here comes from a study of T-cell reconstitution after alpha-beta-depleted transplantation in children. The CDR3 consists of 14 residues. The V end lost 0 bases, the J end lost 2 bases, and 8 bases lay between the germline ends. Germline CDR1 reads MGHRA; CDR2 reads YSYEKL. This clonotype was detected only a few times. Preparing the TCRbeta library involved the use of unique molecular identifiers. One entry per CDR3 protein, called by TCRdb with MiXCR from the PCR reads. The sample has 360,000 or so distinct CDR3 sequences, around 20% seen once. This TCR derives from a human donor who donated a stem cell graft to a child with acute myeloid leukemia. The specimen was PBMCs from the stem cell graft donor, collected from the stem cell graft. V and J are TRBV4-1 and TRBJ2-7; D is uncertain. CDR3 DNA: TGCGCCAGCAGCCAAGAGGGCAGACCCTACGAGCAGTACTTC. Translating it yields CASSQEGRPYEQYF.